One sample yielded the 28 T cell receptor beta chains listed below, sequenced in a study of T cell repertoires in cytomegalovirus infection. TCRdb re-derived calls from the reads in MiXCR, one entry per CDR3 protein. The profile shows over 300,000 distinct CDR3 sequences, 9% to 9.5% of them singletons. Sequencing used PBMCs. These receptors were collected from a human donor in good health (CMV status not recorded). Some clones in this sample may be carry-over from other donors' samples.

This clonotype was recorded at least ten times. The chain links TRBV7-2 to TRBJ2-3; D is unresolved. V lost 4 bases and J lost 3, with 5 bases in between. The length of the CDR3 is 12 residues. The V gene's germline CDR1 is SGHTA and CDR2 FQGNSA. CDR3: CASSSGTDTQYF. The CDR3 DNA reads TGTGCCAGCAGCTCCGGTACAGATACGCAGTATTTT.

The J gene is TRBJ2-7, the V gene TRBV6-2 or TRBV6-3; weak D call: TRBD1 (6 bases). The CDR3 is 13 amino acids. Per germline, CDR1 MNHEY and CDR2 SVGEGT. V lost 6 bases and J lost 4, with 13 bases in between. CDR3: CASSQTGRYEQYF. The CDR3 DNA reads TGTGCCAGCAGCCAGACAGGCCGTTACGAGCAGTACTTC.

This clonotype was found many times. The gene calls are TRBV4-1 and TRBJ1-4; D unresolved. V was clipped by 4 bases and J by 7 bases, with 7 bases between them. CDR3 size: 12 residues. The germline V gene encodes CDR1 MGHRA and CDR2 YSYEKL. The CDR3 protein is CASSPDFEKLFF. The CDR3 nucleotides are TGCGCCAGCAGCCCGGACTTTGAAAAACTGTTTTTT.

CDR3 residues: CASSPGGRQREKLFF. CDR3 nucleotides: TGTGCCAGCAGCCCCGGAGGGCGACAGCGGGAAAAACTGTTTTTT. The chain is built from TRBV7-2 and TRBJ1-4, with D possibly TRBD1 on 5 matching bases. Germline assignment: CDR1 SGHTA and CDR2 FQGNSA. The V gene lost 5 bases and the J gene lost 8 bases, with 18 bases spanning the gap. CDR3 length: 15 residues.

This clonotype was counted a few times. The chain recombines TRBV6-2 or TRBV6-3 with TRBJ1-1; D is ambiguous. CDR1 is MNHEY, CDR2 SVGEGT, per germline. This CDR3 region has 15 residues. V gave up 4 bases and J gave up 4 bases, with 16 bases separating them. CDR3 DNA sequence: TGTGCCAGCAGTTTCCCGTCCCTTGGCGTCACTGAAGCTTTCTTT. This gives the protein CASSFPSLGVTEAFF.

This clonotype was counted at least ten times. The chain combines TRBV7-2 with TRBJ2-7; D gene uncertain. Looked up from germline, CDR1 is SGHTA and CDR2 is FQGNSA. CDR3 length equals 15 residues. The germline V and J ends were trimmed by 2 bases and 5 bases, with 16 bases remaining between them. As DNA, the CDR3 is TGTGCCAGCAGCTTAATGTCGGCGCAAGGTCACGAGCAGTACTTC. It encodes CASSLMSAQGHEQYF.

The rearrangement links TRBV7-6 to TRBJ2-3; 7 bases are shared with TRBD1. The CDR3 is 15 amino acids. The junction had 8 bases not matched to a gene; V was cut back by 8 bases and J by 0 bases. CDR1 is SGHVS, CDR2 FNYEAQ, per germline. The CDR3 here is CASRLTGASTDTQYF. CDR3 sequence (DNA): TGTGCCAGCCGCCTAACAGGGGCTAGCACAGATACGCAGTATTTT.

This clonotype showed up many times. The chain joins TRBV7-2 to TRBJ1-4; D is unresolved. The CDR3 is 15 residues long. The germline V gene encodes CDR1 SGHTA and CDR2 FQGNSA. Trimming removed 0 bases at V and 8 bases at J, with 13 bases between. The CDR3 region is CASSLAAGRREKLFF. Written as DNA, the CDR3 is TGTGCCAGCAGCTTAGCGGCGGGAAGAAGGGAAAAACTGTTTTTT.

The CDR3 loop is CAWSRGNQGAGEKLFF. The CDR3 coding sequence is TGTGCCTGGAGCCGGGGAAACCAGGGGGCGGGTGAAAAACTGTTTTTT. This chain connects TRBV30 to TRBJ1-4, with 8 bases lining up with TRBD1. CDR1 and CDR2 (germline): GTSNPN, SVGIG (reference sequence). The CDR3 is 16 residues long. V dropped 3 bases and J dropped 7; count of bases not matched to a gene: 13. Drawing the rest from reference TRBV30 and TRBJ1-4, the complete variable domain is SQTIHQWPATLVQPVGSPLSLECTVEGTSNPNLYWYRQAAGRGLQLLFYSVGIGQISSEVPQNLSASRPQDRQFILSSKKLLLSDSGFYLCAWSRGNQGAGEKLFFGSGTQLSVL.

The chain is built from TRBV5-4 and TRBJ2-1; D not certain. Between the trimmed V and J ends, which lost 2 bases and 5 bases, there was a span of 8 bases. In germline, CDR1 is SGHNT, CDR2 YYREEE (reference sequence). The CDR3 totals 13 residues. CDR3 amino acids: CASSFTSNNEQFF. The CDR3 nucleotides are TGTGCCAGCAGCTTTACGAGCAACAATGAGCAGTTCTTC.

This chain uses TRBV6-1 with TRBJ1-2, with a weak D call TRBD1 (5 bases). CDR3 length: 16 amino acids. Germline values: CDR1 MNHNS, CDR2 SASEGT. V lost 0 bases and J 5 bases, leaving 16 bases between the germline ends. The CDR3 sequence is CASSEAGGQPIYGYTF. For the CDR3, the DNA is TGTGCCAGCAGTGAAGCCGGTGGACAACCGATTTATGGCTACACCTTC.

The V gene is TRBV4-1, the J gene TRBJ2-6; D perhaps matches TRBD2 (6 bases). CDR3 length equals 16 residues. V lost 1 base and J 1 base, leaving 8 bases between the germline ends. Germline values: CDR1 MGHRA, CDR2 YSYEKL. The chain's CDR3 is CASSQGEVSGANVLTF. The DNA for the CDR3 is TGCGCCAGCAGCCAAGGGGAGGTGTCTGGGGCCAACGTCCTGACTTTC.

This clonotype has only a few counts. The chain recombines TRBV2 with TRBJ1-1; weak D call: TRBD1 (5 bases). Per the germline V gene, CDR1 is SNHLY and CDR2 is FYNNEI. V lost 2 bases to trimming and J lost 1 base, with 11 bases between them. CDR3 length equals 15 residues. CDR3 coding DNA: TGTGCCAGCAGTGAACGGGGCGCGGGGAACACTGAAGCTTTCTTT. This sequence encodes CASSERGAGNTEAFF.

This clonotype was seen more than once but under ten times. This sequence joins TRBV10-3 and TRBJ2-7, with 11 bases that match TRBD1. Germline values: CDR1 ENHRY, CDR2 SYGVKD. The ends lost 6 bases at V and 3 bases at J; junction bases unmatched: 1. The CDR3 has 13 residues. The CDR3 DNA is TGTGCCATCAGGGGGACAGGGGGCTACGAGCAGTACTTC. This gives the protein CAIRGTGGYEQYF.

This chain uses TRBV15 with TRBJ1-1; D gene uncertain. This CDR3 has 13 residues. The germline V and J ends were trimmed by 9 bases and 5 bases, with 16 bases remaining between them. CDR1 LNHNV and CDR2 YYDKDF come from the germline V gene (reference sequence). The CDR3 is CATAIPTETEAFF. CDR3 bases: TGTGCCACAGCGATCCCGACGGAGACTGAAGCTTTCTTT.

This clonotype was observed many times. The J gene is TRBJ2-1, the V gene TRBV7-9; 7 nucleotides agree with TRBD1. CDR3 length: 15 residues. Germline V gene data show CDR1 as SEHNR and CDR2 as FQNEAQ (reference sequence). The junction had 6 bases not matched to a gene; V was cut back by 4 bases and J by 3 bases. DNA of the CDR3: TGTGCCAGCAGCTCAACAGGGGATATCTACAATGAGCAGTTCTTC. Protein product: CASSSTGDIYNEQFF.

The J gene is TRBJ2-3, the V gene TRBV7-2; TRBD2 might be the D (6 bases). The CDR3 is made up of 16 amino acids. The V gene's germline CDR1 is SGHTA and CDR2 FQGNSA. V lost 3 bases and J 1 base, leaving 14 bases between the germline ends. The CDR3 DNA reads TGTGCCAGCAGCTTTCCTCAGGGCGGGGGCACAGATACGCAGTATTTT. Translated, it gives CASSFPQGGGTDTQYF. The variable domain in full, with the rest retrieved from reference TRBV7-2 and TRBJ2-3, is GAGVSQSPSNKVTEKGKDVELRCDPISGHTALYWYRQSLGQGLEFLIYFQGNSAPDKSGLPSDRFSAERTGGSVSTLTIQRTQQEDSAVYLCASSFPQGGGTDTQYFGPGTRLTVL.

At least ten counts were recorded for this clonotype. V is TRBV6-2 or TRBV6-3 and J is TRBJ1-1; D is unclear. Germline V lookup: CDR1 MNHEY, CDR2 SVGEGT. The CDR3 contains 14 residues. Trimming stripped 2 bases from V and 3 bases from J, with 10 bases between. CDR3 nucleotide sequence: TGTGCCAGCAGTTACGTTGGGAGATACACTGAAGCTTTCTTT. Translation: CASSYVGRYTEAFF.

This clonotype came up many times. The chain links TRBV6-6 to TRBJ2-1, with D perhaps TRBD1 (6 bases). Trimming removed 2 bases at V and 0 bases at J, with 23 bases between. Germline V lookup: CDR1 MNHNY, CDR2 SVGAGI (reference sequence). This CDR3 spans 20 amino acids. This CDR3 is CASSYRGHRVIVSSYNEQFF. CDR3 nucleotide sequence: TGTGCCAGCAGTTACAGGGGACATCGTGTAATCGTAAGCTCCTACAATGAGCAGTTCTTC.

This clonotype was picked up a small number of times. CDR3 residues: CASSQSRTGLSGANVLTF. The CDR3 DNA reads TGCGCCAGCAGTCAATCTCGGACAGGGCTCTCTGGGGCCAACGTCCTGACTTTC. The V and J genes are TRBV23-1 and TRBJ2-6, with 8 bases fitting TRBD1. TRBV23-1 is identified as an open reading frame with a role that is uncertain. V lost 0 bases, J lost 0 bases, and 4 bases stayed unmatched. The length of the CDR3 is 18 residues.

This clonotype appeared a few times. This chain uses TRBV7-2 with TRBJ1-2, with TRBD1 as a possible D gene (6 bases). This CDR3 spans 14 amino acids. Trimming pared 2 bases from V and 8 bases from J, leaving 15 bases between. From germline, CDR1 is SGHTA and CDR2 FQGNSA. This chain's CDR3 is CASSLTGMSEGYTF. The DNA for the CDR3 is TGTGCCAGCAGCTTAACAGGGATGTCGGAGGGCTACACCTTC.

The chain is built from TRBV28 and TRBJ1-3, with TRBD1 matching over 7 bases. The CDR3 consists of 16 residues. V dropped 5 bases and J dropped 2; count of bases not matched to a gene: 9. In germline, CDR1 is MDHEN, CDR2 SYDVKM. The CDR3, as DNA: TGTGCCAGCAGTCTACTCCCAGGGACAGCTGGAAACACCATATATTTT. Protein sequence: CASSLLPGTAGNTIYF.

The rearrangement links TRBV7-2 to TRBJ2-7; TRBD2 might be the D (6 bases). The CDR3 runs 15 residues. CDR1 and CDR2 (germline): SGHTA, FQGNSA. Trimming removed 5 bases from V and 3 bases from J, with 17 bases in between. The CDR3 reads CASSPPPRTNYEQYF. The DNA for the CDR3 is TGTGCCAGCAGCCCTCCCCCAAGGACTAACTACGAGCAGTACTTC.

This clonotype came up a few times. This chain connects TRBV7-2 to TRBJ2-3; no firm D call. CDR3 length equals 16 residues. Trimming pared 5 bases from V and 0 bases from J, leaving 15 bases between. Germline-derived CDR1 and CDR2 are SGHTA and FQGNSA. CDR3 sequence: CASSRRMDFSTDTQYF. The CDR3, as DNA: TGTGCCAGCAGCCGCCGAATGGATTTTAGCACAGATACGCAGTATTTT.

CDR3 amino acids: CASSYWTEPYEQYF. DNA of the CDR3: TGTGCCAGCAGTTATTGGACGGAGCCCTACGAGCAGTACTTC. The rearrangement joins TRBV6-2 or TRBV6-3 to TRBJ2-7; D is uncertain. CDR3 size: 14 residues. Germline loops: CDR1 MNHEY, CDR2 SVGEGT. V was pared by 3 bases and J by 2 bases, with 11 bases between.

This clonotype was counted between two and nine times. The chain is built from TRBV19 and TRBJ1-5; D remains unclear. Trimming took 7 bases from V and 1 from J, leaving 11 bases between them. Germline loops: CDR1 LNHDA, CDR2 SQIVND (reference sequence). The CDR3 runs 14 residues. In nucleotides, the CDR3 is TGTGCCAGTATGGGAGGTAACAGCAATCAGCCCCAGCATTTT. Translating gives CASMGGNSNQPQHF.

This clonotype has at least ten counts. The V and J genes are TRBV7-2 and TRBJ1-5; TRBD1 is a possible D gene (6 bases). Germline assignment: CDR1 SGHTA and CDR2 FQGNSA. This CDR3 is built from 13 residues. V was trimmed by 5 bases and J by 3 bases, leaving 8 bases between them. CDR3 protein: CASSRTVNQPQHF. The CDR3 DNA reads as TGTGCCAGCAGCAGGACAGTCAATCAGCCCCAGCATTTT. Combining the CDR3 with reference TRBV7-2 and TRBJ1-5 gives the whole variable domain GAGVSQSPSNKVTEKGKDVELRCDPISGHTALYWYRQSLGQGLEFLIYFQGNSAPDKSGLPSDRFSAERTGGSVSTLTIQRTQQEDSAVYLCASSRTVNQPQHFGDGTRLSIL.

This clonotype was counted many times. Germline and junction disagree at one end, which may indicate a read error. This chain joins TRBV7-3 and TRBJ2-1, with D unclear. This CDR3 spans 14 amino acids. CDR1 is SGHTA and CDR2 is FQGTGA in the germline V gene. The CDR3 DNA follows: TGTGCCAGCAGTTACACTGGCTCCAACAATGAGCAGTTCTTC. Its protein product is CASSYTGSNNEQFF.